This T cell receptor (beta chain) emerged from a study of beta chain features in type 1 diabetes. Of the isolated RNA, all was reverse transcribed, and so the sequenced material was expressed TCRB transcripts. Measured with immunoSEQ multiplex PCR; TCRdb has only the in-frame clones, and not every one. The sample consists of a few hundred thousand clones, 11% of them appearing once. Sequencing was carried out using naive CD4+ T cells from blood. This sequence originates from a woman in her thirties in good health.

Here the CDR3 reads CASRTLGGSNEKLFF. DNA of the CDR3: TGTGCCAGCAGAACGCTTGGGGGGTCTAATGAAAAACTGTTTTTT. The chain couples TRBV4-2 to TRBJ1-4, with a weak D call TRBD1 (5 bases). The CDR3 runs to 15 residues. V was shortened by 6 bases and J by 3 bases, with 14 bases between the two germline ends. The V gene's germline CDR1 is LGHNA and CDR2 YNFKEQ.